This TCR beta chain was sequenced in a study of beta chain features in type 1 diabetes. All sorted populations exceeded 95% purity. General study results and limits: Within each of all four CD4+ subsets, Type 1 diabetes patients had TCRB CDR3s that were moderately but significantly shorter. Any HLA effect on TCRB rearrangement was left unresolved by small sub-analyses. Junctions at VDJ sites from type 1 diabetes patients had fewer insertions and more deletions.

CDR3 length: 16 amino acids. The ends were cut back, 1 base at V and 4 bases at J, with 14 bases in the middle. The germline V gene has CDR1 SGHTA and CDR2 FQGNSA. Sequencing targeted expressed TCRB transcripts, as all isolated RNA had been reverse transcribed. Sequencing used immunoSEQ multiplex PCR; TCRdb keeps in-frame clones, though not all of them. The table lists under 900,000 clones, 15% to 20% of them singletons. On this clone: No antigen is known for it.

Sequencing was performed on naive CD4+ T cells from blood. The sequence came from a woman aged 18-29 years in good health. The rearrangement uses TRBV7-2 and TRBJ2-1; possibly TRBD1 for D (6 bases). CDR3 amino acids: CASSLEWGRPYNEQFF. The CDR3 nucleotides are TGTGCCAGCAGCTTAGAATGGGGGCGGCCTTACAATGAGCAGTTCTTC.